Following are 31 T cell receptor beta chains from one sample sequenced in a study of T-cell memory formation after mild COVID-19. TCRdb reprocessed the 5' RACE reads with MiXCR, giving one entry per CDR3 protein. Of 44,000 or so distinct CDR3 sequences in the sample, more than 9% were seen once. The sample comprised PBMCs or a T cell subset sorted from them (not recorded which). These receptors were taken from an adult woman who had mild COVID-19 (a few samples of this study predate the infection). Cell type and time point are not known.

This clonotype was counted many times. V and J are TRBV7-6 and TRBJ2-7, with 10 nucleotides matching TRBD2. Germline V gene sequence: CDR1 SGHVS, CDR2 FNYEAQ. The ends lost 5 bases at V and 4 bases at J; junction bases unmatched: 8. This CDR3 has 15 residues. CDR3 residues: CASSPRTSGLYEQYF. The DNA of the CDR3 is TGTGCCAGCAGCCCCAGGACTAGCGGACTTTACGAGCAGTACTTC.

The chain carries TRBV20-1 and TRBJ2-3, with 12 bases matching TRBD2. The germline CDR1 and CDR2 sequences are DFQATT and SNEGSKA (reference sequence). The CDR3 consists of 18 residues. The J segment lost 4 bases and the V segment lost 0 bases, leaving 11 bases of the junction unmatched. The CDR3 DNA reads TGCAGTGCTAGAGACTTGACTAGCGGGAGTTTCGGGGCAGATACGCAGTATTTT. It yields the protein CSARDLTSGSFGADTQYF.

The rearrangement uses TRBV12-3 or TRBV12-4 and TRBJ1-2, with a possible D match to TRBD1 (6 bases). Trimming removed 6 bases from V and 7 bases from J, with 15 bases in between. The CDR3 has 13 amino acids. This CDR3 reads CASRQPGGVGYTF. The DNA of the CDR3 is TGTGCCAGCAGACAACCGGGGGGCGTTGGCTACACCTTC.

The chain recombines TRBV10-3 with TRBJ1-2; no clear D gene. CDR1 is ENHRY, CDR2 SYGVKD, per germline. Trimming took off 7 bases at V and 4 bases at J, with 13 bases between the two ends. There are 13 residues in the CDR3. In DNA, the CDR3 is TGTGCCATCACCGATACCCATCGCTATGGCTACACCTTC. This codes for CAITDTHRYGYTF.

V gene TRBV12-3 or TRBV12-4 combines with J gene TRBJ1-2; TRBD1 matches 7 bases. CDR3 length: 14 amino acids. With V trimmed by 6 bases and J by 8 bases, 12 bases remained unmatched. This CDR3 reads CASSPQQGVGGYTF. In nucleotides, the CDR3 is TGTGCCAGCAGCCCCCAGCAGGGGGTGGGGGGCTACACCTTC.

This clonotype was counted ten times or more. The chain couples TRBV7-8 to TRBJ2-3; D is undetermined. The CDR3 contains 13 residues. The germline CDR1 and CDR2 sequences are SGHVS and FQNEAQ. Trimming removed 3 bases at V and 5 bases at J, with 9 bases between. The CDR3 spells CASSFSVKDTQYF. DNA of the CDR3: TGTGCCAGCAGCTTTTCGGTGAAAGATACGCAGTATTTT.

This clonotype was detected only a few times. The V call is TRBV7-9, the J call TRBJ2-1; D remains ambiguous. V lost 5 bases, J lost 2 bases, and 10 bases lay in between. Per germline, CDR1 SEHNR and CDR2 FQNEAQ (reference sequence). The CDR3 is 14 residues long. The CDR3 DNA is TGTGCCAGCAGCCTAACAGCCGCCTACAATGAGCAGTTCTTC. It is translated as CASSLTAAYNEQFF.

This clonotype was counted a few times. The chain couples TRBV7-8 to TRBJ2-7; 7 bases align to TRBD2. Germline lookup yields CDR1 SGHVS and CDR2 FQNEAQ. V lost 7 bases to trimming and J lost 4 bases; unmatched junction nucleotides: 7. The CDR3 totals 13 residues. The CDR3, as DNA: TGTGCCAGCAAAAAGCGGGGAGTATACGAGCAGTACTTC. This translates into CASKKRGVYEQYF.

In this sample, this clonotype turned up a few times. This chain connects TRBV24-1 to TRBJ2-2; D gene ambiguous. The CDR3 covers 18 residues. Germline CDR1 and CDR2: KGHDR and SFDVKD. The V end lost 0 bases, the J end lost 0 bases, and 13 bases lay between the germline ends. CDR3 protein: CATSDLRRDLTNTGELFF. Here the CDR3 DNA reads TGTGCCACCAGTGATTTGCGGAGAGACCTGACGAACACCGGGGAGCTGTTTTTT.

The sample holds many counts of this clonotype. The genes are TRBV24-1 and TRBJ2-5; tentative D call: TRBD1 (5 bases). The length of the CDR3 is 15 residues. Germline values: CDR1 KGHDR, CDR2 SFDVKD. With 2 bases removed from V and 0 bases from J, the gap between germline ends came to 9 bases. CDR3 protein: CATSDYRQYQETQYF. CDR3 DNA sequence: TGTGCCACCAGTGATTATAGACAGTACCAAGAGACCCAGTACTTC.

CDR3 nucleotides: TGTGCCAGCAGCCAAGGAGTGGGCAGGGGAAACAATCAGCCCCAGCATTTT. This encodes CASSQGVGRGNNQPQHF. The chain combines TRBV4-2 with TRBJ1-5; weak D call: TRBD1 (6 bases). In germline, CDR1 is LGHNA, CDR2 YNFKEQ. V was shortened by 1 base and J by 3 bases, with 16 bases between the two germline ends. The CDR3 covers 17 residues.

The rearrangement uses TRBV5-6 and TRBJ2-6, with 9 bases lining up with TRBD1. The germline V gene encodes CDR1 SGHDT and CDR2 YYEEEE. The ends lost 0 bases at V and 3 bases at J; junction bases unmatched: 4. The CDR3 extends over 17 amino acids. Here the CDR3 reads CASSLEWTGDGANVLTF. The CDR3 DNA follows: TGTGCCAGCAGCTTGGAATGGACAGGGGATGGGGCCAACGTCCTGACTTTC.

This clonotype was observed at least ten times. The germline gene is not matched at one end of the junction; a read error may be the cause. This sequence joins TRBV12-3 or TRBV12-4 and TRBJ2-6; D remains ambiguous. This CDR3 has 12 residues. CDR3 bases: TGTGCCGGCAGCCCTGGGGCCAACGTCCTGACTTTC. Its protein product is CAGSPGANVLTF.

This clonotype has at least ten counts. The V gene is TRBV5-1, the J gene TRBJ2-4; 9 bases are shared with TRBD2. The CDR3 covers 15 residues. The ends lost 2 bases at V and 8 bases at J; junction bases unmatched: 8. Germline CDR1 is SGHRS and CDR2 is YFSETQ. CDR3 loop: CASSFSFVAGDIQYF. DNA for the CDR3: TGCGCCAGCAGCTTCTCTTTCGTAGCGGGGGACATTCAGTACTTC.

This clonotype was recorded many times. The chain has TRBV5-1 and TRBJ2-5, with TRBD1 identical over 9 bases. Trimming took 0 bases from V and 3 from J; bases not matched to a gene: 0. Germline V lookup: CDR1 SGHRS, CDR2 YFSETQ. The CDR3 spans 14 residues. The DNA for the CDR3 is TGCGCCAGCAGCTTGGGACAGGGGGAAGAGACCCAGTACTTC. Its translation: CASSLGQGEETQYF.

This clonotype was observed a handful of times. The chain carries TRBV9 and TRBJ1-6; D not resolved. The CDR3 runs to 16 residues. V lost 2 bases to trimming and J lost 9 bases, with 18 bases between them. In germline, CDR1 is SGDLS, CDR2 YYNGEE. In DNA, the CDR3 is TGTGCCAGCAGCGTGGGGTCCGCCGATACTGGTTCACCCCTCCACTTT. This translates into CASSVGSADTGSPLHF.

This clonotype has at least ten counts. The chain links TRBV7-9 to TRBJ2-7, with D tentatively TRBD2 (5 bases). Germline loops: CDR1 SEHNR, CDR2 FQNEAQ (reference sequence). Trimming pared 6 bases from V and 3 bases from J, leaving 15 bases between. This CDR3 is built from 14 residues. The CDR3 sequence: CASSWTGRDYEQYF. The CDR3 DNA is TGTGCCAGCAGTTGGACCGGCCGGGACTACGAGCAGTACTTC.

This clonotype was counted between two and nine times. The genes are TRBV19 and TRBJ2-1; 9 nucleotides align to TRBD2. This CDR3 is built from 17 residues. The ends lost 5 bases at V and 5 bases at J; junction bases unmatched: 13. CDR1 is LNHDA, CDR2 SQIVND, per germline (reference sequence). DNA of the CDR3: TGTGCCAGTAGTTCCTGGACTAGCGAGGCGAGCAACAATGAGCAGTTCTTC. Translating gives CASSSWTSEASNNEQFF.

This clonotype has a count of ten or more. The V call is TRBV12-3 or TRBV12-4, the J call TRBJ2-3; TRBD2 agrees at 7 bases. This CDR3 is built from 15 residues. The V and J ends lost 6 bases and 0 bases, in that order; junction bases with no gene match: 6. DNA for the CDR3: TGTGCCAGCAGGGTTGGTAGCGGGAGCACAGATACGCAGTATTTT. It encodes CASRVGSGSTDTQYF.

This clonotype showed up just a few times. The genes are TRBV5-1 and TRBJ1-1, with D possibly TRBD1 on 6 matching bases. V was pared by 0 bases and J by 4 bases, with 13 bases between. Germline V CDR1 and CDR2: SGHRS, YFSETQ. The CDR3 runs to 15 residues. CDR3 in DNA: TGCGCCAGCAGCTTGGATGGGCAGGGGCCCACTGAAGCTTTCTTT. This encodes CASSLDGQGPTEAFF. Full variable domain (outside the CDR3, taken from reference TRBV5-1 and TRBJ1-1): KAGVTQTPRYLIKTRGQQVTLSCSPISGHRSVSWYQQTPGQGLQFLFEYFSETQRNKGNFPGRFSGRQFSNSRSEMNVSTLELGDSALYLCASSLDGQGPTEAFFGQGTRLTVV.

This chain uses TRBV12-3 or TRBV12-4 with TRBJ2-7, with TRBD1 matching 9 bases. The V and J ends lost 2 bases and 3 bases, in that order; junction bases with no gene match: 5. CDR3 length: 15 amino acids. CDR3 coding DNA: TGTGCCAGCAGTTTACGTGGGACAGGGAGCTACGAGCAGTACTTC. The encoded protein is CASSLRGTGSYEQYF.

The chain employs TRBV2 and TRBJ1-5; the D gene is possibly TRBD1 (5 bases). This CDR3 has 13 amino acids. The V gene's germline CDR1 is SNHLY and CDR2 FYNNEI. The V end lost 5 bases, the J end lost 3 bases, and 8 bases lay between the germline ends. This chain's CDR3 is CASSQGNNQPQHF. The DNA of the CDR3 is TGTGCCAGCAGTCAGGGTAACAATCAGCCCCAGCATTTT. Filled out from reference TRBV2 and TRBJ1-5, the complete variable domain reads EPEVTQTPSHQVTQMGQEVILRCVPISNHLYFYWYRQILGQKVEFLVSFYNNEISEKSEIFDDQFSVERPDGSNFTLKIRSTKLEDSAMYFCASSQGNNQPQHFGDGTRLSIL.

This sequence joins TRBV3-1 and TRBJ1-2, with D perhaps TRBD1 (6 bases). Germline CDR1 and CDR2: LGHDT and YNNKEL (reference sequence). The V end lost 3 bases, the J end lost 4 bases, and 15 bases lay between the germline ends. The CDR3 runs to 15 residues. As DNA, the CDR3 is TGTGCCAGCAGCCACCCCCACACAGGGCTCTATGGCTACACCTTC. This sequence encodes CASSHPHTGLYGYTF. Filled out from reference TRBV3-1 and TRBJ1-2, the complete variable domain reads DTAVSQTPKYLVTQMGNDKSIKCEQNLGHDTMYWYKQDSKKFLKIMFSYNNKELIINETVPNRFSPKSPDKAHLNLHINSLELGDSAVYFCASSHPHTGLYGYTFGSGTRLTVV.

This clonotype was detected a few times. The chain combines TRBV5-1 with TRBJ2-5; TRBD1 aligns across 7 bases. Germline CDR1 is SGHRS and CDR2 is YFSETQ. V lost 2 bases to trimming and J lost 5 bases; unmatched junction nucleotides: 12. The CDR3 contains 16 residues. The CDR3 sequence is CASSLSLGGALETQYF. In nucleotides, the CDR3 is TGCGCCAGCAGCTTATCCCTAGGGGGCGCCTTGGAGACCCAGTACTTC.

This clonotype has a handful of counts. This chain uses TRBV2 with TRBJ2-7; D gene uncertain. This CDR3 contains 11 residues. With 4 bases removed from V and 5 bases from J, the gap between germline ends came to 6 bases. Germline lookup yields CDR1 SNHLY and CDR2 FYNNEI. CDR3 region: CASSAGDEQYF. The CDR3 DNA reads TGTGCCAGCAGTGCGGGTGACGAGCAGTACTTC.

The rearrangement uses TRBV28 and TRBJ2-2; 8 positions agree with TRBD2. J was trimmed by 0 bases and V by 6 bases; bases with no gene match: 3. In germline, CDR1 is MDHEN, CDR2 SYDVKM. The CDR3 has 15 residues. The CDR3 sequence is CASRVAGSNTGELFF. The CDR3 nucleotides are TGTGCCAGCAGAGTAGCGGGATCGAACACCGGGGAGCTGTTTTTT.

The chain uses TRBV24-1 and TRBJ2-1, with D maybe TRBD1 (5 bases). CDR3 length: 15 amino acids. Trimming left V 3 bases short and J 6 bases short, with 14 bases between. CDR1 is KGHDR, CDR2 SFDVKD, per germline. The CDR3 loop reads CATSDTRPGPNEQFF. CDR3 nucleotide sequence: TGTGCCACCAGTGATACACGACCAGGGCCCAATGAGCAGTTCTTC.

This clonotype was found a few times. The chain links TRBV6-5 to TRBJ2-7, with TRBD2 as a possible D gene (6 bases). Trimming removed 6 bases from V and 1 base from J, with 16 bases in between. The CDR3 is 15 amino acids. Germline values: CDR1 MNHEY, CDR2 SVGAGI. As DNA, the CDR3 is TGTGCCAGCAGCTACAGCCGGGCGGGGTCCTACGAGCAGTACTTC. As protein: CASSYSRAGSYEQYF.

The rearrangement links TRBV24-1 to TRBJ2-1; 7 nucleotides align to TRBD2. Trimming took 0 bases from V and 2 from J; bases not matched to a gene: 3. The CDR3 is 16 residues long. From germline, CDR1 is KGHDR and CDR2 SFDVKD. Here the CDR3 DNA reads TGTGCCACCAGTGATTTGCCTAGCGGTCCCTACAATGAGCAGTTCTTC. Its translation: CATSDLPSGPYNEQFF.

This CDR3 is CATSDSWGADTEAFF. The CDR3, as DNA: TGTGCCACCAGTGATTCGTGGGGCGCTGACACTGAAGCTTTCTTT. The V gene is TRBV24-1, the J gene TRBJ1-1; D perhaps matches TRBD1 (5 bases). V dropped 2 bases and J dropped 3 bases, with 12 bases sitting between them. This CDR3 is 15 amino acids long. From germline, CDR1 is KGHDR and CDR2 SFDVKD.

This clonotype appeared many times. V is TRBV20-1 and J is TRBJ2-1; D might be TRBD1 (6 bases). The CDR3 sequence is 15 residues long. V was shortened by 6 bases and J by 5 bases, with 20 bases between the two germline ends. Germline V gene data show CDR1 as DFQATT and CDR2 as SNEGSKA (reference sequence). Written as DNA, the CDR3 is TGCAGTGCGGTTAGGACAGCTGTTACCCACAATGAGCAGTTCTTC. Amino acid sequence: CSAVRTAVTHNEQFF.